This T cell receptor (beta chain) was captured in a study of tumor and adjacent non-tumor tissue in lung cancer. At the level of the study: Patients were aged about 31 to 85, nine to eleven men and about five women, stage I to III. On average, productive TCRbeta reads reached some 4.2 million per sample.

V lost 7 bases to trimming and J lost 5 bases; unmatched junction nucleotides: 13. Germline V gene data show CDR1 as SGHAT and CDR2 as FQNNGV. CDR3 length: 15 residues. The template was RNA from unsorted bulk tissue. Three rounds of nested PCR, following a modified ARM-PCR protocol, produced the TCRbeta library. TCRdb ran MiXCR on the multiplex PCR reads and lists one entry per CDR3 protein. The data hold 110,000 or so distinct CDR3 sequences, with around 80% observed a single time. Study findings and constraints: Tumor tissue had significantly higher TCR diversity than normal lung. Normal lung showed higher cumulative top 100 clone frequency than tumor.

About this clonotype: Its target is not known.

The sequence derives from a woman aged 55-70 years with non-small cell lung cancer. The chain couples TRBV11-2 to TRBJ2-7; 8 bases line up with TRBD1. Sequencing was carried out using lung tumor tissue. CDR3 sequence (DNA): TGTGCCAGCAACTTGCCGGGACAGGCTACCAACGAGCAGTACTTC. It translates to CASNLPGQATNEQYF.